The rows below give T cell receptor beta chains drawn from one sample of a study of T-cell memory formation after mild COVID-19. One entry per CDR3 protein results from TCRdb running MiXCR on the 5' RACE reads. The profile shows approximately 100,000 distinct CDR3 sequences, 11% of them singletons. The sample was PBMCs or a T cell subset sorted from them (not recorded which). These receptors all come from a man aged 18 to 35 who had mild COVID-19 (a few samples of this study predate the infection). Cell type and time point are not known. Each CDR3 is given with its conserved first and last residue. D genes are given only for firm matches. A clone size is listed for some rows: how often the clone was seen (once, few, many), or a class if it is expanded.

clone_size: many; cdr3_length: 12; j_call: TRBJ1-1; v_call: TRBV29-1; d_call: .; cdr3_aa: CSVGRGGTEAFF; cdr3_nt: TGCAGCGTTGGAAGGGGGGGCACTGAAGCTTTCTTT
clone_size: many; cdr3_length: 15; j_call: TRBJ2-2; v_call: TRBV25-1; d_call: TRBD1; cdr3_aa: CASAAGTGDTGELFF; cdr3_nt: TGTGCCAGCGCAGCCGGGACAGGGGACACCGGGGAGCTGTTTTTT
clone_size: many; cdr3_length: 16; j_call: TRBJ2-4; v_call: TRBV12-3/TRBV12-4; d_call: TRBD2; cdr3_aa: CASGSAYTSGRNIQYF; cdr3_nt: TGTGCCAGCGGATCCGCGTACACTAGCGGGAGGAACATTCAGTACTTC
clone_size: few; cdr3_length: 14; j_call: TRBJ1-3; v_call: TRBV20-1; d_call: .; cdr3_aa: CSARDPVSGNTIYF; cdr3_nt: TGCAGTGCTAGAGATCCAGTCTCTGGAAACACCATATATTTT
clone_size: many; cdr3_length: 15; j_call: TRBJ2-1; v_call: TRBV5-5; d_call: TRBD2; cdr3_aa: CASSSLTSAYNEQFF; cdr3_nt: TGTGCCAGCAGCTCCCTAACTAGCGCGTACAATGAGCAGTTCTTC
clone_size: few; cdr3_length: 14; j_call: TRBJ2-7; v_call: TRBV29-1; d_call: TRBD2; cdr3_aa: CSVEGRGESYEQYF; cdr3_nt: TGCAGCGTTGAGGGGCGGGGGGAGTCCTACGAGCAGTACTTC
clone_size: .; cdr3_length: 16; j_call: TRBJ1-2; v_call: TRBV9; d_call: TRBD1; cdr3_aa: CASSDTLTGTDYGYTF; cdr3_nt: TGTGCCAGCAGCGACACCTTGACCGGGACAGATTATGGCTACACCTTC
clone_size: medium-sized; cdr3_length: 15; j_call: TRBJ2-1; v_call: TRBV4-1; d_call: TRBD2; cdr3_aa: CASSQAGGSYNEQFF; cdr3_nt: TGCGCCAGCAGCCAAGCGGGGGGCTCCTACAATGAGCAGTTCTTC
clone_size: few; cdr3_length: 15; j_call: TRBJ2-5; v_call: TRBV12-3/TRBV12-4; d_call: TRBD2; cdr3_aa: CASTDGLAGGETQYF; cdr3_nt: TGTGCCAGCACCGATGGACTAGCGGGCGGCGAGACCCAGTACTTC
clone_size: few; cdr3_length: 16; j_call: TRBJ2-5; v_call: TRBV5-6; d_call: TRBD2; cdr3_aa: CASSAGLAGLQETQYF; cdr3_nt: TGTGCCAGCAGCGCGGGACTAGCGGGGCTCCAAGAGACCCAGTACTTC
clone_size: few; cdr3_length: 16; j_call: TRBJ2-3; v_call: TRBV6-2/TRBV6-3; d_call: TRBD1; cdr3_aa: CASSYPETGVVDTQYF; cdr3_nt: TGTGCCAGCAGTTACCCGGAGACAGGGGTTGTTGATACGCAGTATTTT
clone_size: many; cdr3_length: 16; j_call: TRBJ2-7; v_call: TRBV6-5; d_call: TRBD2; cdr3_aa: CASSPRLAGLSYEQYF; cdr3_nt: TGTGCCAGCAGTCCTCGGCTAGCGGGGCTCTCCTACGAGCAGTACTTC
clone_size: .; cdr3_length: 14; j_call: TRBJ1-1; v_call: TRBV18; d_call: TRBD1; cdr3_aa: CASSPGQAVTEAFF; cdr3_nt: TGTGCCAGCTCACCGGGACAGGCGGTTACTGAAGCTTTCTTT
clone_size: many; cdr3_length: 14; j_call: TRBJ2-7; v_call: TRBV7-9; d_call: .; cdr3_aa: CASSLQETDYEQYF; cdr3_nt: TGTGCCAGCAGCTTGCAAGAGACCGACTACGAGCAGTACTTC
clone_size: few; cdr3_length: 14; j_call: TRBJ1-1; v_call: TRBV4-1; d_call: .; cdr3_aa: CASSQNRENTEAFF; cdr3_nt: TGCGCCAGCAGCCAAAACAGGGAGAACACTGAAGCTTTCTTT
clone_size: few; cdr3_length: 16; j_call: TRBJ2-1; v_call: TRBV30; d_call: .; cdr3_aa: CAWGPARPVSYNEQFF; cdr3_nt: TGTGCCTGGGGGCCCGCCAGGCCAGTCTCCTACAATGAGCAGTTCTTC
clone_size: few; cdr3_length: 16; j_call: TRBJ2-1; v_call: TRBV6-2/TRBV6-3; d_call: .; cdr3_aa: CASSYSRGEMANEQFF; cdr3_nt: TGTGCCAGCAGTTACTCTCGGGGAGAAATGGCTAATGAGCAGTTCTTC
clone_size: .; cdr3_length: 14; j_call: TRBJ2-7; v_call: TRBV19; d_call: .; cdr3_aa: CASSRPGTSYEQYF; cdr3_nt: TGTGCCAGTAGTCGACCCGGGACTTCCTACGAGCAGTACTTC